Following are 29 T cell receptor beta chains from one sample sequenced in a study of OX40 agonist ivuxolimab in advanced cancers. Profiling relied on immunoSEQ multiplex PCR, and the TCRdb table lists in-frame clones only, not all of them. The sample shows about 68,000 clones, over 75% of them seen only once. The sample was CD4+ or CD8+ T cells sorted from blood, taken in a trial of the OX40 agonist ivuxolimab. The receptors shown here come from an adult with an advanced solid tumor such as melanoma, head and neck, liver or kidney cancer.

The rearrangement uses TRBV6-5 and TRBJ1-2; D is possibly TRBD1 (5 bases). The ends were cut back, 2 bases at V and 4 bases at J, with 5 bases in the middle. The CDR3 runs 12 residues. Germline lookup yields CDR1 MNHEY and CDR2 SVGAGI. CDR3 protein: CASSYGGYGYTF. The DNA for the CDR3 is TGTGCCAGCAGTTACGGGGGCTATGGCTACACCTTC.

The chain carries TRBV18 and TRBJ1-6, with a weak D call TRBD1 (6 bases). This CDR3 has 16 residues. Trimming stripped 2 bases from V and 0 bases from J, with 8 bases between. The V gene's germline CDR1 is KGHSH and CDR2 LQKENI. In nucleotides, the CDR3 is TGTGCCAGCTCACCAGGGACAAGCTCCTATAATTCACCCCTCCACTTT. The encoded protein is CASSPGTSSYNSPLHF. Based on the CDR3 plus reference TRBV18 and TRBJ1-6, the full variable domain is NAGVMQNPRHLVRRRGQEARLRCSPMKGHSHVYWYRQLPEEGLKFMVYLQKENIIDESGMPKERFSAEFPKEGPSILRIQQVVRGDSAAYFCASSPGTSSYNSPLHFGNGTRLTVT.

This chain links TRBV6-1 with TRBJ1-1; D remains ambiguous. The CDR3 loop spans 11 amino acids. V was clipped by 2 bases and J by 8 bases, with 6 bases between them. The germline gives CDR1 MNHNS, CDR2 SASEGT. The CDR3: CASSEFREAFF. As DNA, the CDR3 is TGTGCCAGCAGTGAATTTAGGGAAGCTTTCTTT.

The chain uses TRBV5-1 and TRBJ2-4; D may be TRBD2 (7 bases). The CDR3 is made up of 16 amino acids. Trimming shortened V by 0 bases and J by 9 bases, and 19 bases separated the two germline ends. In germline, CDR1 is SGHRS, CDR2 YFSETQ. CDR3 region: CASSLAGMEGGGIQYF. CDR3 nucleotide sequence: TGCGCCAGCAGCTTGGCCGGGATGGAGGGAGGGGGCATTCAGTACTTC.

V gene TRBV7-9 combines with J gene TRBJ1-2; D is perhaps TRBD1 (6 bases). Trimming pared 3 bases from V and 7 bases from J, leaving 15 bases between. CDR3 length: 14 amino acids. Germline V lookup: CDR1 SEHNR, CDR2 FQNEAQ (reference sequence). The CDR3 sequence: CASSFLDRMGGYTF. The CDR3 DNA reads TGTGCCAGCAGCTTCCTAGACAGGATGGGTGGCTACACCTTC.

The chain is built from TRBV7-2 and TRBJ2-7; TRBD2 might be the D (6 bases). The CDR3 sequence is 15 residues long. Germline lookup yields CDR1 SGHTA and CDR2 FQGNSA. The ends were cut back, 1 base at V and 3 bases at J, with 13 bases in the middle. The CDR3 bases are TGTGCCAGCAGCTTAGGGTCTAGCGTTGGCTACGAGCAGTACTTC. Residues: CASSLGSSVGYEQYF.

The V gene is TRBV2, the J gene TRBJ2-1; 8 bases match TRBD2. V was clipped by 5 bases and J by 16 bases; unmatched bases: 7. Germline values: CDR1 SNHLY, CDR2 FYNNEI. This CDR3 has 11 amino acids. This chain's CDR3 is CASSPRGGQFF. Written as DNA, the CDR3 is TGTGCCAGCAGTCCCCGGGGGGGTCAATTCTTC.

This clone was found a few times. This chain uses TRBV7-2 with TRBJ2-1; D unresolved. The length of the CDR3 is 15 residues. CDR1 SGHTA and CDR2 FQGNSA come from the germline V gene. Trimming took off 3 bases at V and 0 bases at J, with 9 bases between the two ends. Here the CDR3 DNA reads TGTGCCAGCAGCTTCTCACCAGGCTCCTACAATGAGCAGTTCTTC. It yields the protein CASSFSPGSYNEQFF.

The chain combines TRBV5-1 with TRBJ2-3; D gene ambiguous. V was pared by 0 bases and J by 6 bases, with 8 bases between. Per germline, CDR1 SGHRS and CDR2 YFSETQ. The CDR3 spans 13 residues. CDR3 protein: CASSLVASDTQYF. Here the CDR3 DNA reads TGCGCCAGCAGCTTGGTAGCCTCCGATACGCAGTATTTT.

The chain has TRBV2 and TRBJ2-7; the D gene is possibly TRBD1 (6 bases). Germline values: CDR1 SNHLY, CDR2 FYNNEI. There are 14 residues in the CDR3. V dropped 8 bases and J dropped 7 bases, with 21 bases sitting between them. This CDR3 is CASGGLVEGGEQYF. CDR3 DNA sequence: TGTGCCAGCGGGGGCCTGGTCGAGGGCGGGGAGCAGTACTTC.

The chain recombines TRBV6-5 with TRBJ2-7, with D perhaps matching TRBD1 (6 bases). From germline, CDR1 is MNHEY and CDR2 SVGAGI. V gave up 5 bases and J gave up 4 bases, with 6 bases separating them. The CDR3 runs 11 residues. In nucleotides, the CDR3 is TGTGCCAGCAGTAGGGGGTACGAGCAGTACTTC. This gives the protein CASSRGYEQYF.

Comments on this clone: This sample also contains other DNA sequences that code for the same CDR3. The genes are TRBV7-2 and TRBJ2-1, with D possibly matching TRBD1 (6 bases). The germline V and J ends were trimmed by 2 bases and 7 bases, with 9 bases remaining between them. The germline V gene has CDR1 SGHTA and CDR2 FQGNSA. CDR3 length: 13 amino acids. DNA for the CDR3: TGTGCCAGCAGCTTATTAAGGGGGAATGAGCAGTTCTTC. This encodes CASSLLRGNEQFF.

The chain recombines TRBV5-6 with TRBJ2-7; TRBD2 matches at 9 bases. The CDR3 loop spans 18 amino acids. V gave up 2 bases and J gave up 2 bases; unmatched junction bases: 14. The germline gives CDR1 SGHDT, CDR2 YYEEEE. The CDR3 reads CASSFLLPQRGAAYEQYF. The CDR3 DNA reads TGTGCCAGCAGCTTTTTATTGCCGCAGCGGGGGGCCGCCTACGAGCAGTACTTC.

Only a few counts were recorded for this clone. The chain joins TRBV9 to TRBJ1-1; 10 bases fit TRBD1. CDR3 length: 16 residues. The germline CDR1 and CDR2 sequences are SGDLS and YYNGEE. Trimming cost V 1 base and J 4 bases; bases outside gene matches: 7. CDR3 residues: CASSVTGQGHPTEAFF. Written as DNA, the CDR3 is TGTGCCAGCAGCGTAACGGGACAGGGGCATCCCACTGAAGCTTTCTTT.

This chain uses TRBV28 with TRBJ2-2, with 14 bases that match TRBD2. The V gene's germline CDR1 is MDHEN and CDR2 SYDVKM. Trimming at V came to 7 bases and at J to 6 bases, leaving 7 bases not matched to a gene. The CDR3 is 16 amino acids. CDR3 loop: CASISPGLAGAGELFF. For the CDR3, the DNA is TGTGCCAGCATCTCCCCGGGACTAGCGGGGGCCGGGGAGCTGTTTTTT.

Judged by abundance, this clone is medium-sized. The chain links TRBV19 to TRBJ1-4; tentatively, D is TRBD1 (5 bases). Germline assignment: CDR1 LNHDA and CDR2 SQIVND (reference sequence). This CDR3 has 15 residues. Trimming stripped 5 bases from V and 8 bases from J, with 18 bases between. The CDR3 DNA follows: TGTGCCAGTAGTGGAACGGACACCGGGAGGGAAAAACTGTTTTTT. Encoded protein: CASSGTDTGREKLFF.

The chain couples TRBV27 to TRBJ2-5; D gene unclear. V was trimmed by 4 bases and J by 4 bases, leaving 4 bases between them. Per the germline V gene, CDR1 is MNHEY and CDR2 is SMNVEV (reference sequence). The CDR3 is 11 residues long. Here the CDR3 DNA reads TGTGCCAGCAGTTCCGGAGAGACCCAGTACTTC. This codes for CASSSGETQYF.

The CDR3 sequence is CSVGDNYGYTF. The CDR3 nucleotides are TGCAGCGTTGGGGACAACTATGGCTACACCTTC. V and J are TRBV29-1 and TRBJ1-2; D perhaps matches TRBD1 (5 bases). Trimming took off 4 bases at V and 2 bases at J, with 5 bases between the two ends. Germline V gene lookup returns CDR1 SQVTM and CDR2 ANQGSEA. The CDR3 is 11 amino acids.

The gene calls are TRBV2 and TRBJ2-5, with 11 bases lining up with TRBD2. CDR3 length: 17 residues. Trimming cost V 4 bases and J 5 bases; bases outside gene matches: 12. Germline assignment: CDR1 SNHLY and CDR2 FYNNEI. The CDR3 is CASSVMGPSGGLETQYF. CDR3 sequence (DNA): TGTGCCAGCAGTGTTATGGGGCCTAGCGGGGGGCTCGAGACCCAGTACTTC.

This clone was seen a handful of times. CDR3 coding DNA: TGTGCCAGCAGCCCGCCGGGTGCCAGCTATGGCTACACCTTC. Its protein is CASSPPGASYGYTF. The rearrangement joins TRBV9 to TRBJ1-2; no definite D call. The CDR3 covers 14 residues. Trimming removed 4 bases from V and 4 bases from J, with 14 bases in between. CDR1 and CDR2 from the germline V gene are SGDLS and YYNGEE.

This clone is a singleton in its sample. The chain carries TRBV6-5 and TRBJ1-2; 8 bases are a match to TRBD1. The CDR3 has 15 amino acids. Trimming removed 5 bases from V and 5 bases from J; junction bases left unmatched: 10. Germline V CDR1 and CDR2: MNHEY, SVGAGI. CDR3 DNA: TGTGCCAGCAGTCTAACCGGGACAGGCTATTATGGCTACACCTTC. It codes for CASSLTGTGYYGYTF.

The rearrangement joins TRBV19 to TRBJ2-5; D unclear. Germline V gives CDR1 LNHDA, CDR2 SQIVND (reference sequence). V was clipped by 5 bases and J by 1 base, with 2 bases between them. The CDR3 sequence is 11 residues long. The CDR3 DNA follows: TGTGCCAGTAGTGCCCAAGAGACCCAGTACTTC. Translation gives CASSAQETQYF.

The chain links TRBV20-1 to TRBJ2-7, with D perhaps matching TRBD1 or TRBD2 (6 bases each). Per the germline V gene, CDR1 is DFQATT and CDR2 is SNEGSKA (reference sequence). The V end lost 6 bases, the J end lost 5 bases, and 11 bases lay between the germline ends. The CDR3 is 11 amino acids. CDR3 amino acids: CSALRGDEQYF. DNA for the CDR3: TGCAGTGCCCTGAGGGGGGACGAGCAGTACTTC.

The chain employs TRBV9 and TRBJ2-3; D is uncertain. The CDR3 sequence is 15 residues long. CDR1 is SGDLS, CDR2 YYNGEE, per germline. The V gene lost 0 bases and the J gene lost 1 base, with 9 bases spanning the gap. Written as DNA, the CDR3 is TGTGCCAGCAGCGTAGGGCCCGGAGGCACAGATACGCAGTATTTT. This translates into CASSVGPGGTDTQYF.

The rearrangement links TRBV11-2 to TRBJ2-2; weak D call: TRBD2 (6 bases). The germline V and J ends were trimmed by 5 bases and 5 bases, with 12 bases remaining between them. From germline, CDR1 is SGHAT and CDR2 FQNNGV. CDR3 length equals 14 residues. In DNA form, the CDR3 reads TGTGCCAGCAGCCACCGGGAGCCTACCGGGGAGCTGTTTTTT. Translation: CASSHREPTGELFF.

CDR3 protein: CASSPARDRAADTQYF. CDR3 nucleotide sequence: TGTGCCAGCAGTCCAGCCCGGGACAGGGCGGCAGATACGCAGTATTTT. The chain is built from TRBV5-4 and TRBJ2-3; 9 positions match TRBD1. J gave up 4 bases and V 5 bases, and 11 bases lay outside the gene matches. The CDR3 covers 16 residues. Germline lookup yields CDR1 SGHNT and CDR2 YYREEE (reference sequence).

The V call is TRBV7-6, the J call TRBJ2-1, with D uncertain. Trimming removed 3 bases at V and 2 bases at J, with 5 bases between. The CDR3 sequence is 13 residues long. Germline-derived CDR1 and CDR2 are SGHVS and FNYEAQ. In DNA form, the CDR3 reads TGTGCCAGCAGCTTTAACGCCTACAATGAGCAGTTCTTC. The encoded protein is CASSFNAYNEQFF.

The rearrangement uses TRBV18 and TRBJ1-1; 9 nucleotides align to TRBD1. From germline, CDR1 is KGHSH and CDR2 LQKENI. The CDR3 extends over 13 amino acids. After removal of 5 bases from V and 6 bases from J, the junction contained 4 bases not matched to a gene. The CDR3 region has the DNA TGTGCCAGCTCATTTAACAGGGGGCCTGAAGCTTTCTTT. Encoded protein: CASSFNRGPEAFF.

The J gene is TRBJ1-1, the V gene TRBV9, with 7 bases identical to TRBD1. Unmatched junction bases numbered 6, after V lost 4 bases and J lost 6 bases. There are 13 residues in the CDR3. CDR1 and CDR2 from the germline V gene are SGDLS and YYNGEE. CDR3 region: CASSPRQGPEAFF. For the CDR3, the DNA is TGTGCCAGCAGCCCTCGACAGGGCCCTGAAGCTTTCTTT.